The clone carrying this T cell receptor (beta chain) was seen ten or more times. Assembly of TCR beta libraries relied on iRepertoire HTBI primers together with Arm-PCR of CDR3 regions. One entry per CDR3 protein results from TCRdb running MiXCR on the multiplex PCR reads. In the table there are about 370,000 distinct CDR3 sequences, around 16% of which are singletons. Time point in this sample: newly diagnosed GD, antithyroid drugs for less than 3 months. The TCR library was made from RNA extracted from PBMCs. An endocrinology department in Xi'an, China, recruited the patients. This record belongs to a study of regulatory T cells in long-lasting Graves disease. Germline values: CDR1 SGHTA, CDR2 FQGNSA. The CDR3 totals 15 residues. V was cut by 5 bases and J by 2 bases, with 14 bases left in between.

V gene TRBV7-2 combines with J gene TRBJ2-3; the D is unclear. This specimen was peripheral blood mononuclear cells (PBMCs), taken at new diagnosis, from a patient treated with antithyroid drugs. This receptor was taken from a female donor with Graves disease. Here the CDR3 reads CASSPTVDPTDTQYF. CDR3 in DNA: TGTGCCAGCAGCCCTACAGTTGACCCCACAGATACGCAGTATTTT.